This T cell receptor beta chain was identified during a study of cytomegalovirus exposure and HLA in healthy donors. Study-wide results and caveats: Most CMV-associated TCR beta chains were later found to appear HLA-restricted. Follow-up analysis later connected one missense variant in DCLRE1C with trimming of TCR beta V- and J-genes. According to an earlier analysis, most TCR beta V segments yielded productive rearrangements about 90% or about 30% of the time. The CMV antigen specificity of a few CMV-associated chains was confirmed through in vitro analysis.

Per the germline V gene, CDR1 is SNHLY and CDR2 is FYNNEI. The CDR3 is 15 amino acids. Germline trimming cut 5 bases from V and 5 bases from J; bases unmatched to any gene: 9. The PCR employed 60 Vbeta primers together with 13 Jbeta primers. Generated by immunoSEQ multiplex PCR, the TCRdb table keeps only in-frame clones and is missing some. The table lists some 200,000 clones, about four fifths of them singletons. On this clone itself: Its antigen remains unidentified.

Sequenced sample: PBMCs. The chain carries TRBV2 and TRBJ2-5, with 9 bases lining up with TRBD1. The TCR sequence derives from a woman in her forties or fifties in good health and CMV-seronegative. The CDR3 coding sequence is TGTGCCAGCAGTACACCGGGACAGGGCCTGGAGACCCAGTACTTC. Protein product: CASSTPGQGLETQYF. The variable domain in full, completed from reference TRBV2 and TRBJ2-5, reads EPEVTQTPSHQVTQMGQEVILRCVPISNHLYFYWYRQILGQKVEFLVSFYNNEISEKSEIFDDQFSVERPDGSNFTLKIRSTKLEDSAMYFCASSTPGQGLETQYFGPGTRLLVL.